These 8 T cell receptor beta chains were all obtained from the same sample, sequenced in a study of cytomegalovirus exposure and HLA in healthy donors. In the PCR, 60 Vbeta and 13 Jbeta primers were used. Sequencing was performed with immunoSEQ multiplex PCR; in TCRdb, only in-frame clones are kept and a portion is missing. Found here are over 75,000 clones, roughly 80% of them singletons; the top ten hold just over 0.75%. Sequencing was carried out using PBMCs. The receptors were sampled from a woman between 55 and 75 years old in good health and CMV-seronegative.

J is TRBJ2-2 and V is TRBV7-2; D unclear. Trimming took off 5 bases at V and 4 bases at J, with 11 bases between the two ends. CDR1 and CDR2 (germline): SGHTA, FQGNSA. The CDR3 has 14 amino acids. The CDR3 nucleotides are TGTGCCAGCAGCCCGATCGGGTTCACCGGGGAGCTGTTTTTT. It translates to CASSPIGFTGELFF.

This clone appeared a few times. One junction end disagrees with the germline gene, perhaps due to a read error. V is TRBV6-6 and J is TRBJ1-5; 7 bases match TRBD1. CDR1 is MNHNY, CDR2 SVGAGI, per germline (reference sequence). This CDR3 region has 14 residues. CDR3 nucleotide sequence: TGTGCCAGCTGTACAGGGGATAGCAATCAGCCCCAGAATTTT. This encodes CASCTGDSNQPQNF.

The V gene is TRBV20-1, the J gene TRBJ2-7, with D hard to call. This CDR3 has 11 amino acids. CDR1 DFQATT and CDR2 SNEGSKA come from the germline V gene (reference sequence). V was shortened by 5 bases and J by 0 bases, with 5 bases between the two germline ends. CDR3 protein: CSAEASYEQYF. CDR3 in DNA: TGCAGTGCTGAGGCCTCCTACGAGCAGTACTTC.

J is TRBJ1-4 and V is TRBV25-1; D call uncertain. Germline CDR1 is MGHDK and CDR2 is SYGVNS. The CDR3 totals 10 residues. V was trimmed by 11 bases and J by 5 bases, leaving 6 bases between them. CDR3 sequence: CAAGNEKLFF. As DNA, the CDR3 is TGTGCCGCGGGGAATGAAAAACTGTTTTTT.

This clone showed up just a few times. The CDR3 DNA is TGCAGCGTTGGGACAGGGGCTGGGGCCAACGTCCTGACTTTC. Amino acid sequence: CSVGTGAGANVLTF. The chain employs TRBV29-1 and TRBJ2-6; TRBD1 matches 9 bases. V dropped 4 bases and J dropped 2; count of bases not matched to a gene: 0. There are 14 residues in the CDR3. Germline V lookup: CDR1 SQVTM, CDR2 ANQGSEA.

This sequence joins TRBV28 and TRBJ2-1; D perhaps matches TRBD2 (7 bases). The germline CDR1 and CDR2 sequences are MDHEN and SYDVKM. Trimming removed 8 bases from V and 7 bases from J, with 18 bases in between. The CDR3 consists of 14 residues. Here the CDR3 reads CASVGGGLRNEQFF. DNA for the CDR3: TGTGCCAGCGTAGGGGGAGGGCTTAGAAATGAGCAGTTCTTC.

This rearrangement joins TRBV4-1 to TRBJ2-7, with 9 bases aligning to TRBD2. CDR3 length: 15 amino acids. Germline V CDR1 and CDR2: MGHRA, YSYEKL. The ends lost 0 bases at V and 6 bases at J; junction bases unmatched: 6. CDR3 in amino acids: CASSQEPSGISEQYF. The CDR3 bases are TGCGCCAGCAGCCAAGAACCTAGCGGGATTTCCGAGCAGTACTTC.

The chain recombines TRBV5-1 with TRBJ1-4; D gene uncertain. V shed 0 bases and J shed 8 bases, with 17 bases lying between them. The CDR3 covers 16 residues. The germline V gene has CDR1 SGHRS and CDR2 YFSETQ. CDR3 DNA: TGCGCCAGCAGCTTGGCCGATTGGGCAGGTGGCGAAAAACTGTTTTTT. Protein: CASSLADWAGGEKLFF.